Listed below are T cell receptor beta chains from one sample, sequenced in a study of blood T cells in healthy people across ages. TCRdb independently ran MiXCR on the 5' RACE reads; one entry per CDR3 protein. Here the sample spans 600,000 to 850,000 distinct CDR3 sequences, approximately 39% being singletons. Sequencing was done on a sample of blood. The receptors here all came from a woman aged 55-69 years in good health. Both conserved end residues are part of each CDR3. A D gene is named only where the DNA matches it firmly. Expanded clones are given a class, and other clones once, few, many or no size at all.

V gene: TRBV27
J gene: TRBJ1-2
clone size: -
D gene: -
CDR3 length: 15
CDR3 protein: CASLGGIGANYGYTF
CDR3 DNA: TGTGCCAGTTTAGGAGGGATCGGGGCCAACTATGGCTACACCTTC

V gene: TRBV6-5
J gene: TRBJ2-3
clone size: -
D gene: TRBD2
CDR3 length: 15
CDR3 protein: CASSTRDYSTDTQYF
CDR3 DNA: TGTGCCAGCAGTACTCGGGACTATAGCACAGATACGCAGTATTTT

V gene: TRBV5-1
J gene: TRBJ2-1
clone size: -
D gene: -
CDR3 length: 14
CDR3 protein: CASSIGTPSDEQFF
CDR3 DNA: TGCGCCAGCAGCATCGGGACTCCATCCGATGAGCAGTTCTTC

V gene: TRBV20-1
J gene: TRBJ2-1
clone size: -
D gene: TRBD2
CDR3 length: 16
CDR3 protein: CSARDFRTSGQETQFF
CDR3 DNA: TGCAGTGCTAGAGATTTTAGGACTAGCGGACAAGAGACCCAGTTCTTC

V gene: TRBV28
J gene: TRBJ1-6
clone size: -
D gene: -
CDR3 length: 14
CDR3 protein: CAGSQHQWDSPLHF
CDR3 DNA: TGTGCCGGCAGTCAACACCAATGGGATTCACCCCTCCACTTT

V gene: TRBV12-5
J gene: TRBJ2-1
clone size: -
D gene: TRBD2
CDR3 length: 17
CDR3 protein: CASGLVLGGDSYNEQFF
CDR3 DNA: TGTGCTAGTGGTTTGGTCCTCGGGGGGGACTCCTACAATGAGCAGTTCTTC

V gene: TRBV12-3/TRBV12-4
J gene: TRBJ2-7
clone size: -
D gene: -
CDR3 length: 14
CDR3 protein: CASSFAQANYEQYF
CDR3 DNA: TGTGCCAGCAGTTTCGCGCAGGCGAACTACGAGCAGTACTTC

V gene: TRBV6-6
J gene: TRBJ2-1
clone size: few
D gene: -
CDR3 length: 14
CDR3 protein: CASSYLDREGEQFF
CDR3 DNA: TGTGCCAGCAGTTACTTAGACAGGGAGGGGGAGCAGTTCTTC

V gene: TRBV7-7
J gene: TRBJ2-1
clone size: -
D gene: -
CDR3 length: 15
CDR3 protein: CANSRDRESYNEQFF
CDR3 DNA: TGTGCTAACAGCCGGGACCGCGAGTCCTACAATGAGCAGTTCTTC

V gene: TRBV3-1
J gene: TRBJ2-7
clone size: -
D gene: -
CDR3 length: 16
CDR3 protein: CASSPLIRDNSYEQYF
CDR3 DNA: TGTGCCAGCAGCCCCTTAATACGGGACAACTCCTACGAGCAGTACTTC

V gene: TRBV3-1
J gene: TRBJ1-1
clone size: -
D gene: -
CDR3 length: 13
CDR3 protein: CASSASISAEAFF
CDR3 DNA: TGTGCCAGCAGCGCGTCAATTAGCGCTGAAGCTTTCTTT

V gene: TRBV25-1
J gene: TRBJ1-2
clone size: -
D gene: -
CDR3 length: 11
CDR3 protein: CASNGYYGYTF
CDR3 DNA: TGTGCCAGCAATGGCTACTATGGCTACACCTTC

V gene: TRBV12-5
J gene: TRBJ2-1
clone size: -
D gene: TRBD2
CDR3 length: 16
CDR3 protein: CASGPYGLAGDNKQFF
CDR3 DNA: TGTGCTAGTGGTCCCTATGGACTAGCGGGGGACAATAAGCAGTTCTTC